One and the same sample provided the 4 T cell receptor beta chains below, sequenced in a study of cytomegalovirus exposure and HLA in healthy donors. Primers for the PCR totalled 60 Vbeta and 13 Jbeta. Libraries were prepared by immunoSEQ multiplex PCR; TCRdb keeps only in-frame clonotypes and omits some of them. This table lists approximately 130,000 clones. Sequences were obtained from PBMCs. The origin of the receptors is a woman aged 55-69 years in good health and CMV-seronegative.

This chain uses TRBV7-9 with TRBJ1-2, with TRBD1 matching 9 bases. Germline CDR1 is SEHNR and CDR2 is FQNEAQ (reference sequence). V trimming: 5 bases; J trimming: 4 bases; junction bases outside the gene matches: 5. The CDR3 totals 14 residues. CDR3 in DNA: TGTGCCAGCAGCCCGGGACAGGGCCTCTATGGCTACACCTTC. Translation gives CASSPGQGLYGYTF.

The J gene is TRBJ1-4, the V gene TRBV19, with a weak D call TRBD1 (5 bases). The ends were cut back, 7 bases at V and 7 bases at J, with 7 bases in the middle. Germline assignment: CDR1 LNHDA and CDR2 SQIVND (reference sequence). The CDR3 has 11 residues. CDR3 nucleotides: TGTGCCAGTACCGGGGGTGAAAAACTGTTTTTT. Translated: CASTGGEKLFF.

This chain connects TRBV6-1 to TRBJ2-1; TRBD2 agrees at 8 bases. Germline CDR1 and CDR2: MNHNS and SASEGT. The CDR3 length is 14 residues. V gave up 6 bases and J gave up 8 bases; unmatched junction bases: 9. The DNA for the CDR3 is TGTGCCAGCAGCAAAAGCGGGAGTTGGGATGAGCAGTTCTTC. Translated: CASSKSGSWDEQFF.

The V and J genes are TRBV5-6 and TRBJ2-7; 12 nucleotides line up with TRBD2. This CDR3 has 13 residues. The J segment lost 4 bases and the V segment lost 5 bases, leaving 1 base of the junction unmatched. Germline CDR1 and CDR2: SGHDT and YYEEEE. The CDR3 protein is CASRTSGSYEQYF. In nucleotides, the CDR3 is TGTGCCAGCAGGACTAGCGGGAGTTACGAGCAGTACTTC.